The rows below give T cell receptor beta chains drawn from one sample of a study of T-cell reconstitution after alpha-beta-depleted transplantation in children. In TCRdb, the PCR reads were re-called with MiXCR into one record per CDR3 protein. In the table there are about 610,000 distinct CDR3 sequences, 25% to 30% of which are singletons. Sequenced here: PBMCs, sampled before TCRalphabeta/CD19-depleted stem cell transplant. These receptors came from a boy under two years old with Wiskott-Aldrich syndrome, due to receive a stem cell transplant. Each CDR3 is given with its conserved first and last residue. The D gene is left open where the match is weak. Part of the rows lack a size; the others show once, few, many or a class for expanded clones.

CDR3nt	CDR3aa	d_gene	len	abundance	v_gene	j_gene
TGCAGTGCTAGTGTCGAGCGGGGGTACAATGAGCAGTTCTTC	CSASVERGYNEQFF	TRBD2	14	.	TRBV20-1	TRBJ2-1
TGTGCCAGCAGTTTATATCCGGACAGGGAAGTAACCGGGGAGCTGTTTTTT	CASSLYPDREVTGELFF	TRBD1	17	.	TRBV12-3/TRBV12-4	TRBJ2-2
TGTGCCAGCAGCCAACTCTGGGGGCACTACGAGCAGTACTTC	CASSQLWGHYEQYF	.	14	few	TRBV3-1	TRBJ2-7
TGCGCCAGCAGCCCCCCAAGGTCCGATACGCAGTATTTT	CASSPPRSDTQYF	.	13	few	TRBV5-1	TRBJ2-3
TGCGCCAGCTTCCGGGACTCTAAGGATGAGCAGTTCTTC	CASFRDSKDEQFF	.	13	few	TRBV5-1	TRBJ2-1
TGCAGTGGAACGGGACCCCCGAGGGGTGATAGCAATCAGCCCCAGCATTTT	CSGTGPPRGDSNQPQHF	.	17	.	TRBV20-1	TRBJ1-5
TGTGCCAGCAGCTTTTCGGGGGGCTTGGGCAATCAGCCCCAGCATTTT	CASSFSGGLGNQPQHF	.	16	few	TRBV7-2	TRBJ1-5
TGTGCCATCAGCCCTAGCGGGGCCCCAGATACGCAGTATTTT	CAISPSGAPDTQYF	TRBD2	14	.	TRBV10-3	TRBJ2-3
TGCAGTGCTGCGAAACAGGGAGGGGAGACCCAGTACTTC	CSAAKQGGETQYF	.	13	.	TRBV20-1	TRBJ2-5
TGTGCCAGCAGTTTGGACAGGGTATGGAGTGAAAAACTGTTTTTT	CASSLDRVWSEKLFF	TRBD1	15	few	TRBV2	TRBJ1-4
TGCGCCAGCAGCTTGAGATCTGAGGGGAACCCACACTTC	CASSLRSEGNPHF	.	13	.	TRBV5-1	TRBJ2-7
TGTGCCAGCAGTTTTGAAGGGGGGGTCGAGCAGTACTTC	CASSFEGGVEQYF	.	13	few	TRBV6-5	TRBJ2-7
TGCGCCAGCAGCTTGGTAGCGCGGGAGCTTCGAGAGACCCAGTACTTC	CASSLVARELRETQYF	TRBD2	16	.	TRBV5-1	TRBJ2-5
TGCGCCAGCAGCCAGAACACAGGGTCCCGCGAAGCTTTCTTT	CASSQNTGSREAFF	.	14	.	TRBV4-1	TRBJ1-1
TGCGCCAGCAGTCAAACGGAAACCAGCTACGAGCAGTACTTC	CASSQTETSYEQYF	.	14	.	TRBV10-2	TRBJ2-7
TGTGCCAGCAGTGACAGGGGACACACTGAAGCTTTCTTT	CASSDRGHTEAFF	.	13	.	TRBV2	TRBJ1-1
TGCAGTGCTCTCCCGGGACAGGGGGCTGGTGGAAACACCATATATTTT	CSALPGQGAGGNTIYF	TRBD1	16	.	TRBV20-1	TRBJ1-3
TGTGCCAGCAGTTTAGGGGACTTTAAACACTACGAGCAGTACTTC	CASSLGDFKHYEQYF	.	15	.	TRBV12-3/TRBV12-4	TRBJ2-7
TGTGCCAGCAGTACCCAACGACTAGCGTATACCTACGAGCAGTACTTC	CASSTQRLAYTYEQYF	TRBD2	16	.	TRBV12-3/TRBV12-4	TRBJ2-7
TGCGCCAGCAGCACGGGCCGGAGGGCAGATACGCAGTATTTT	CASSTGRRADTQYF	.	14	.	TRBV5-1	TRBJ2-3
TGTGCCAGCAGGTCCGGGACAGTAGCGAACACCGGGGAGCTGTTTTTT	CASRSGTVANTGELFF	TRBD1	16	.	TRBV12-3/TRBV12-4	TRBJ2-2
TGTGCCAGCAGCTTAACTCCACAAAAGGGACAGGGGGAGACCCAGTACTTC	CASSLTPQKGQGETQYF	TRBD1	17	.	TRBV11-3	TRBJ2-5
TGCGCCAGCAGCTTGGGGGGAACCGCGGGTGAGCAGTTCTTC	CASSLGGTAGEQFF	.	14	few	TRBV5-1	TRBJ2-1
TGTGCCGCATCAAGCGGCCGGGAGAAGGGGCCAGATACGCAGTATTTT	CAASSGREKGPDTQYF	.	16	few	TRBV10-3	TRBJ2-3
TGTGCCAGCAGTTTTAGGGAGAGAAGCGGCTACGAGCAGTACTTC	CASSFRERSGYEQYF	.	15	.	TRBV12-3/TRBV12-4	TRBJ2-7
TGCGCCAGCAGCGGGACAGGAGGGCCGAACACCGGGGAGCTGTTTTTT	CASSGTGGPNTGELFF	TRBD1	16	.	TRBV5-1	TRBJ2-2
TGTGCCAGCATAACAGCCTTCGGGACTAGTAACCCCCTAATGTTTTTT	CASITAFGTSNPLMFF	TRBD2	16	.	TRBV28	TRBJ2-2
TGTGCCAGCAGTGACCCGGGACGGCCCTATGGCTACACCTTC	CASSDPGRPYGYTF	.	14	few	TRBV25-1	TRBJ1-2
TGTGCCAGCAGTTACCCCCTAGGTGAGCAGTTCTTC	CASSYPLGEQFF	.	12	.	TRBV6-6	TRBJ2-1
TGCAGTGCTAGAATAGCGGGTTATAATACACAAGAGACCCAGTACTTC	CSARIAGYNTQETQYF	TRBD2	16	.	TRBV20-1	TRBJ2-5
TGTGCCAGCAGTTTCTACAGGGGCGAGCAGTACTTC	CASSFYRGEQYF	TRBD1	12	few	TRBV12-3/TRBV12-4	TRBJ2-7
TGTGCCAGCGGACGGGGCGGACCAGATACGCAGTATTTT	CASGRGGPDTQYF	.	13	few	TRBV12-3/TRBV12-4	TRBJ2-3
TGTGCCAGCAGCCTTTACCGGGACAGAGAGTATACGCAGTATTTT	CASSLYRDREYTQYF	TRBD1	15	.	TRBV14	TRBJ2-3
TGCGCCAGCAGCTTGGTTGTATGGGGGACAGGGCTATCCTACGAGCAGTACTTC	CASSLVVWGTGLSYEQYF	TRBD1	18	.	TRBV5-1	TRBJ2-7
TGCGCCAGCAGCTTCGTGGGACAGGGGGCCAAAAACATTCAGTACTTC	CASSFVGQGAKNIQYF	TRBD1	16	many	TRBV5-1	TRBJ2-4
TGTGCCAGCAGAGATACGCGTGAAGACATTCAGTACTTC	CASRDTREDIQYF	.	13	few	TRBV11-2	TRBJ2-4
TGTGCCATCAGGCGGACAGGCGGTCAGCCCCAGCATTTT	CAIRRTGGQPQHF	TRBD1	13	.	TRBV10-3	TRBJ1-5
TGTGCCAGCAGTCTAATGGGACTAGCGGGAGGAGATACGCAGTATTTT	CASSLMGLAGGDTQYF	TRBD2	16	.	TRBV12-3/TRBV12-4	TRBJ2-3
TGCAGTGCTGCCTGGCGGGAGAGGTCTGGTGAGCAGTTCTTC	CSAAWRERSGEQFF	TRBD2	14	.	TRBV20-1	TRBJ2-1
TGCGCCAGCAGCTTGTCTGCCCAGAGATATGAGCAGTTCTTC	CASSLSAQRYEQFF	.	14	few	TRBV5-1	TRBJ2-1